This T cell receptor beta chain appears in the sequencing data of a study of T-cell memory formation after mild COVID-19. Looking at the study overall: TCR clusters were largely donor specific.

The CDR3 length is 14 residues. After 5'RACE with constant-segment primers, TCR alpha and TCR beta cDNA libraries carrying sample barcodes and UMIs were obtained. TCRdb reprocessed the 5' RACE reads via MiXCR and lists one record per CDR3 protein. The sample lists approximately 500,000 distinct CDR3 sequences; around 27% were seen once. The source material was PBMCs or a T cell subset sorted from them (not recorded which). This sequence joins TRBV21-1 and TRBJ2-1; the D call TRBD1 from the table was never checked on the DNA. TRBV21-1 is noted as a pseudogene. This receptor was obtained from an adult woman who had mild COVID-19 (a few samples of this study predate the infection). Cell type and time point are not known. The CDR3 is CASSHLISLAKQFF. As DNA, the CDR3 is TGTGCCAGCAGCCACCTAATTTCCCTGGCAAAGCAGTTCTTC.